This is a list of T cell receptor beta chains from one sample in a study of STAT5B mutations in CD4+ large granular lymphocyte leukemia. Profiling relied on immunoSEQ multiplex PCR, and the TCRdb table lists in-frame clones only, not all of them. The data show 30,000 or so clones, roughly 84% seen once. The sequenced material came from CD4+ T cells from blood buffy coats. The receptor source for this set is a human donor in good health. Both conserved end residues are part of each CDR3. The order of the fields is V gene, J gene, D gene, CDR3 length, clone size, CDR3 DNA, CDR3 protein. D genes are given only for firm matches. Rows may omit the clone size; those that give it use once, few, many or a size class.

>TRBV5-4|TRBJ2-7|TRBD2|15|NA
TGTGCCAGCAGCCCAGCGGGAGGGCGGTTTGGGGAGCAGTACTTC
CASSPAGGRFGEQYF
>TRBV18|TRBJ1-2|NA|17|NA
TGTGCCAGCTCACCAAAGGGACTGCTTTTTTTGAACTATGGCTACACCTTC
CASSPKGLLFLNYGYTF
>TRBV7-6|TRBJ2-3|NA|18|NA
TGTGCCAGCAGGAGAGAGGTGGCGGGTAGTAGGTTTCCAGATACGCAGTATTTT
CASRREVAGSRFPDTQYF
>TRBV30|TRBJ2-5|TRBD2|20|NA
TGTGCCCGTTGGAGGGACGAGCCTAGCGGGGGGATTGGGGTTGGGGAGACCCAGTACTTC
CARWRDEPSGGIGVGETQYF
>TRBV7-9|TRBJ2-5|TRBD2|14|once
TGTGCCAGCAGCTGGGGACTAGCGGGGGAGACCCAGTACTTC
CASSWGLAGETQYF
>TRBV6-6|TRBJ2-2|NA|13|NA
TGTGCCAGCACTAACAGGGCTGCCGGGGAGCTGTTTTTT
CASTNRAAGELFF
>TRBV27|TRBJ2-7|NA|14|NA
TGTGCCAGCAGTTTATCATGGGGCGGGAACGAGCAGTACTTC
CASSLSWGGNEQYF
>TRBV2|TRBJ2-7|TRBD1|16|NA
TGTGCCAGCAGCAGACAGGGGGCTGGGGGGGGTTACGAGCAGTACTTC
CASSRQGAGGGYEQYF
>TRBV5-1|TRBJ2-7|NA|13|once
TGCGCCAGCAGCTCCGCACAGAAGCACGAGCAGTACTTC
CASSSAQKHEQYF
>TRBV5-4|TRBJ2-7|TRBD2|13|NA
TGTGCCAGCAGCAAAAGGGAGGGTCGCGAGCAGTACTTC
CASSKREGREQYF
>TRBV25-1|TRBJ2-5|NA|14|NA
TGTGCCAGCAAAGACCGGGGCCCCCGAGAGACCCAGTACTTC
CASKDRGPRETQYF
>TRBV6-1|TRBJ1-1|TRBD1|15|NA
TGTGCCAACCAGAAGAATGACAGGGGTAGCGCTGAAGCTTTCTTT
CANQKNDRGSAEAFF
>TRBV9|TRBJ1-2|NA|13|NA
TGTGCCAGCAGCAGCGGGACTGACTATGGCTACACCTTC
CASSSGTDYGYTF
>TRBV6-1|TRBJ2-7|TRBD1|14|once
TGTGCCAGCAGTGAAGCGAACAGGGGCTACGAGCAGTACTTC
CASSEANRGYEQYF
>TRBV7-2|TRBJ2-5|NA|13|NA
TGTGCCAGCAGCTTAGTTGAGGCGGGTGGAAAGTACTTC
CASSLVEAGGKYF
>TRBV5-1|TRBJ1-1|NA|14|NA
TGCGCCAGCAGCCCGGTGGTCCCGAACACTGAAGCTTTCTTT
CASSPVVPNTEAFF
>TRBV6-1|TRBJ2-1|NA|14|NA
TGTGCCAGCAGTACCCAAGGGCCTGGGGGTGAGCAGTTCTTC
CASSTQGPGGEQFF